A selection of T cell receptor beta chains follows, all from one sample in a study of OX40 agonist ivuxolimab in advanced cancers. The method was immunoSEQ multiplex PCR; TCRdb's version includes in-frame clones alone and lacks a portion of them. Of some 64,000 clones listed, about 93% are singletons. The material was CD4+ or CD8+ T cells sorted from blood, obtained in a trial of the OX40 agonist ivuxolimab. The receptors come from an adult with an advanced solid tumor such as melanoma, head and neck, liver or kidney cancer. Both conserved end residues are part of each CDR3. A D gene is named only where the DNA matches it firmly. Size tells how often a clone was seen (once, few, many) or the class of an expanded clone, and some rows leave it out.

v_gene,len,d_gene,abundance,j_gene,CDR3aa,CDR3nt
TRBV4-1,17,TRBD1,NA,TRBJ2-1,CASSQFGQGGPYNEQFF,TGCGCCAGCAGCCAATTCGGACAGGGGGGACCCTACAATGAGCAGTTCTTC
TRBV11-2,13,TRBD2,NA,TRBJ2-5,CASSFSGQETQYF,TGTGCCAGCAGCTTTAGCGGGCAAGAGACCCAGTACTTC
TRBV30,13,NA,NA,TRBJ1-1,CAWSEGVNTEAFF,TGTGCCTGGAGTGAGGGGGTGAACACTGAAGCTTTCTTT
TRBV28,14,NA,NA,TRBJ1-5,CASSLRTVNQPQHF,TGTGCCAGCAGTCTACGGACAGTCAATCAGCCCCAGCATTTT
TRBV19,15,NA,NA,TRBJ2-5,CASSIGDLSQETQYF,TGTGCCAGTAGTATAGGGGACCTATCCCAAGAGACCCAGTACTTC
TRBV19,14,NA,NA,TRBJ2-7,CASRSGTVHYEQYF,TGTGCCAGTAGATCCGGGACGGTCCACTACGAGCAGTACTTC
TRBV7-9,14,NA,NA,TRBJ2-7,CASSLGGPSGEQYF,TGTGCCAGCAGCTTAGGGGGACCCTCAGGGGAGCAGTACTTC
TRBV9,13,NA,NA,TRBJ2-5,CASSTSREETQYF,TGTGCCAGCAGCACGTCGCGGGAAGAGACCCAGTACTTC
TRBV25-1,15,TRBD1,NA,TRBJ2-7,CASSWGQSSSYEQYF,TGTGCCAGCAGCTGGGGACAGTCATCCTCCTACGAGCAGTACTTC
TRBV28,17,NA,NA,TRBJ2-5,CASSFPPGRDNYETQYF,TGTGCCAGCAGTTTCCCGCCTGGACGGGATAACTACGAGACCCAGTACTTC
TRBV4-1,14,NA,NA,TRBJ2-7,CASSRGTGVYEQYF,TGCGCCAGCAGCAGGGGGACGGGAGTCTACGAGCAGTACTTC
TRBV4-1,16,NA,NA,TRBJ2-1,CASTRGALSSYNEQFF,TGCGCCAGCACCCGGGGGGCGCTGAGCTCCTACAATGAGCAGTTCTTC
TRBV25-1,18,TRBD2,NA,TRBJ2-1,CASSGFTIAGGHDNEQFF,TGTGCCAGCAGTGGATTTACAATAGCGGGAGGGCACGACAATGAGCAGTTCTTC
TRBV7-9,13,TRBD2,NA,TRBJ2-3,CASGLAGTDTQYF,TGTGCCTCCGGACTAGCAGGCACAGATACGCAGTATTTT
TRBV11-2,12,NA,NA,TRBJ2-7,CASSTTQDEQYF,TGTGCCAGCAGCACTACACAGGACGAGCAGTACTTC
TRBV5-1,14,NA,few,TRBJ2-2,CASSLTTLSGELFF,TGCGCCAGCAGCTTGACAACTCTCTCCGGGGAGCTGTTTTTT
TRBV6-5,13,NA,NA,TRBJ2-5,CASSPWGEETQYF,TGTGCCAGCAGCCCGTGGGGGGAAGAGACCCAGTACTTC
TRBV28,15,TRBD1,NA,TRBJ2-7,CASQTPGQGDYEQYF,TGTGCCAGCCAAACTCCGGGACAGGGGGATTACGAGCAGTACTTC
TRBV6-5,13,NA,NA,TRBJ1-5,CASSYSWNQPQHF,TGTGCCAGCAGTTACTCGTGGAATCAGCCCCAGCATTTT
TRBV19,15,TRBD2,NA,TRBJ2-3,CASTMEAGVADTQYF,TGTGCCAGTACCATGGAAGCGGGAGTCGCAGATACGCAGTATTTT